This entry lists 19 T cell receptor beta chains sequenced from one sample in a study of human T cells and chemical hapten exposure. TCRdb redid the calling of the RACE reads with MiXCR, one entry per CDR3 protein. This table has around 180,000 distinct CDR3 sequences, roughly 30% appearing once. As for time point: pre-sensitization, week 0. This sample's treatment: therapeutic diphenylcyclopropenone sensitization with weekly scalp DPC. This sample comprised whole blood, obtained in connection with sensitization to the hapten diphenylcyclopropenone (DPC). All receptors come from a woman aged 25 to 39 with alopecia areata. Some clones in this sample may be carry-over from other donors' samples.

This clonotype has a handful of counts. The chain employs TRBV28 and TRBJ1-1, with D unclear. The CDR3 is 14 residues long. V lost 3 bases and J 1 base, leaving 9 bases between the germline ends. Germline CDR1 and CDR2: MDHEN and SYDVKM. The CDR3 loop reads CASSLLKGNTEAFF. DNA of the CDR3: TGTGCCAGCAGTTTGTTGAAGGGGAACACTGAAGCTTTCTTT.

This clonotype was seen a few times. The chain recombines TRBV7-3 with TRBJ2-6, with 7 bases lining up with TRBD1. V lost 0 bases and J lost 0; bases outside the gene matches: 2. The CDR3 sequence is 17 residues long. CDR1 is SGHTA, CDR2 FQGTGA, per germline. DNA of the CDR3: TGTGCCAGCAGCTTAACGTGGACAGGCTCTGGGGCCAACGTCCTGACTTTC. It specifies CASSLTWTGSGANVLTF.

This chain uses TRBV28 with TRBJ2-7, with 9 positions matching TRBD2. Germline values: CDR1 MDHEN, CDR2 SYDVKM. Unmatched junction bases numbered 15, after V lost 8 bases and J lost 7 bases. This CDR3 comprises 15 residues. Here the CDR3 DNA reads TGTGCCAGCTCAGGGGCGGGACTAGCCCGTGGGGAGCAGTACTTC. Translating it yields CASSGAGLARGEQYF.

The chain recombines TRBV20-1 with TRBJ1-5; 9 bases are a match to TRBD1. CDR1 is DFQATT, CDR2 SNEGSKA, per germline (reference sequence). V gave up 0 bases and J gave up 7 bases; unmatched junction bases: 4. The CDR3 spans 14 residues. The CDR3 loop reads CSAREDRGRQPQHF. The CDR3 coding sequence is TGCAGTGCTAGAGAGGACAGGGGTCGGCAGCCCCAGCATTTT.

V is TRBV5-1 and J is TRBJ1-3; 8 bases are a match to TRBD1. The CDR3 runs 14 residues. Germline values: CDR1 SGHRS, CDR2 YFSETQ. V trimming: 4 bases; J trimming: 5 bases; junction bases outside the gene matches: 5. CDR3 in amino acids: CASSPGTGRNTIYF. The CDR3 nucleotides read TGCGCCAGCAGCCCCGGGACAGGCCGAAACACCATATATTTT.

For the CDR3, the DNA is TGCAGCGTTGAGGACAGGGAGAACGGGGAGCTGTTTTTT. It translates to CSVEDRENGELFF. The rearrangement joins TRBV29-1 to TRBJ2-2; 8 nucleotides match TRBD1. The CDR3 extends over 13 amino acids. Trimming took 3 bases from V and 7 from J; bases not matched to a gene: 4. Looked up from germline, CDR1 is SQVTM and CDR2 is ANQGSEA.

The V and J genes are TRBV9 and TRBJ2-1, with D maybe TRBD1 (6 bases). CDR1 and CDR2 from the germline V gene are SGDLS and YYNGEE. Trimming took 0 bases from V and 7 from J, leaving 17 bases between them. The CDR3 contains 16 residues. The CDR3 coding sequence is TGTGCCAGCAGCGTAGCTACGTTTGGGGGCGGGAATGAGCAGTTCTTC. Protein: CASSVATFGGGNEQFF. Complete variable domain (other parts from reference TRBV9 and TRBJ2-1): DSGVTQTPKHLITATGQRVTLRCSPRSGDLSVYWYQQSLDQGLQFLIQYYNGEERAKGNILERFSAQQFPDLHSELNLSSLELGDSALYFCASSVATFGGGNEQFFGPGTRLTVL.

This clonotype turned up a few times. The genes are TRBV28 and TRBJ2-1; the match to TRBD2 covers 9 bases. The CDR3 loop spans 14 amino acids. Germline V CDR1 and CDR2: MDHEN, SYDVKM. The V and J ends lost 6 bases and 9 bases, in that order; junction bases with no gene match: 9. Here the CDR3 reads CASSRLAGLSEQFF. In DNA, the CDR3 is TGTGCCAGCAGCAGGCTAGCGGGATTGAGTGAGCAGTTCTTC.

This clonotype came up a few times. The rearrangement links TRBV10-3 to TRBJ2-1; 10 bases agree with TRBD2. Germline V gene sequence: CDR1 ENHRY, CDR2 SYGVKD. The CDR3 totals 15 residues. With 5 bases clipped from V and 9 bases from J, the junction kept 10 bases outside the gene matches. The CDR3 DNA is TGTGCCATCAGTCCGGCTAGCGGGAGACCTGGTGAGCAGTTCTTC. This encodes CAISPASGRPGEQFF.

The CDR3 is CASSHGLAGVTGELFF. The CDR3, as DNA: TGCGCCAGCAGCCATGGACTAGCGGGAGTTACCGGGGAGCTGTTTTTT. V usage is TRBV4-3 and J usage is TRBJ2-2; TRBD2 agrees at 13 bases. Looked up from germline, CDR1 is LGHNA and CDR2 is YSLEER. This CDR3 is built from 16 residues. J was trimmed by 5 bases and V by 3 bases; bases with no gene match: 3.

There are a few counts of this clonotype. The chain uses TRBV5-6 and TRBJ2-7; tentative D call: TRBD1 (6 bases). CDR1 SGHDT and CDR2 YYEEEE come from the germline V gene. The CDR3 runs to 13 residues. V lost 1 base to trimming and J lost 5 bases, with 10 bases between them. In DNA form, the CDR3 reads TGTGCCAGCAGCTTGACAGGGTCGGACGAGCAGTACTTC. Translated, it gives CASSLTGSDEQYF.

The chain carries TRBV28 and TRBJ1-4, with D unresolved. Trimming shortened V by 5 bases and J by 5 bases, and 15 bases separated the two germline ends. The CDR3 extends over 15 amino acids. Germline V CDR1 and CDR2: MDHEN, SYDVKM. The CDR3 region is CASSPPSKPNEKLFF. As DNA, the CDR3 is TGTGCCAGCAGTCCTCCCTCTAAGCCCAATGAAAAACTGTTTTTT.

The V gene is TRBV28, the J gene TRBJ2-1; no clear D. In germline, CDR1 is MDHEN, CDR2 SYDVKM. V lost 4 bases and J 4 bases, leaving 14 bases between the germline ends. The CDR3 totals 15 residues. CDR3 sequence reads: CASSSPRMGYNEQFF. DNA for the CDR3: TGTGCCAGCAGTTCCCCTCGGATGGGTTACAATGAGCAGTTCTTC.

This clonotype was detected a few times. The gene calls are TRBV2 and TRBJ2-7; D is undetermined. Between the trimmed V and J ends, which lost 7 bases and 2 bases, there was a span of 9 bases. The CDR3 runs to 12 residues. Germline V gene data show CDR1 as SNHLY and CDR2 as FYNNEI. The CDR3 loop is CASNRETYEQYF. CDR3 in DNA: TGTGCCAGCAACCGAGAAACCTACGAGCAGTACTTC.

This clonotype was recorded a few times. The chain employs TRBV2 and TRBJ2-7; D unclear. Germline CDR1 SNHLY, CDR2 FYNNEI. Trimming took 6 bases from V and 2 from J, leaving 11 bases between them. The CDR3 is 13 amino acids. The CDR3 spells CASSPTATYEQYF. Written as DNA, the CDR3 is TGTGCCAGCAGCCCTACAGCTACCTACGAGCAGTACTTC. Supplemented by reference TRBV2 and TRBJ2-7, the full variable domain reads EPEVTQTPSHQVTQMGQEVILRCVPISNHLYFYWYRQILGQKVEFLVSFYNNEISEKSEIFDDQFSVERPDGSNFTLKIRSTKLEDSAMYFCASSPTATYEQYFGPGTRLTVT.

CDR3 sequence reads: CASSPATYLGTQYF. Written as DNA, the CDR3 is TGCGCCAGCAGTCCCGCGACTTACCTTGGGACCCAGTACTTC. The rearrangement links TRBV10-2 to TRBJ2-5; D call uncertain. CDR3 length: 14 amino acids. CDR1 and CDR2 (germline): WSHSY, SAAADI. With 5 bases removed from V and 7 bases from J, the gap between germline ends came to 17 bases.

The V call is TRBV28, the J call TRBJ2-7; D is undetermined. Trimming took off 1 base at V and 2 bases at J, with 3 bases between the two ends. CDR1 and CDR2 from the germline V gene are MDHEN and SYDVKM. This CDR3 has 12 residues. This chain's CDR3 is CASSLYPYEQYF. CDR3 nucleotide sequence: TGTGCCAGCAGTTTATATCCCTACGAGCAGTACTTC. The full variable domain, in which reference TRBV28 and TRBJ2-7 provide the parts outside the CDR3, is DVKVTQSSRYLVKRTGEKVFLECVQDMDHENMFWYRQDPGLGLRLIYFSYDVKMKEKGDIPEGYSVSREKKERFSLILESASTNQTSMYLCASSLYPYEQYFGPGTRLTVT.

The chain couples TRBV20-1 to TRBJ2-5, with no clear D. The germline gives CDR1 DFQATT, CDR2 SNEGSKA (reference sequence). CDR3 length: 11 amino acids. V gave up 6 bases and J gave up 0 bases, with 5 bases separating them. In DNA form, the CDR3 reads TGCAGTGCAGACTACCAAGAGACCCAGTACTTC. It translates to CSADYQETQYF.

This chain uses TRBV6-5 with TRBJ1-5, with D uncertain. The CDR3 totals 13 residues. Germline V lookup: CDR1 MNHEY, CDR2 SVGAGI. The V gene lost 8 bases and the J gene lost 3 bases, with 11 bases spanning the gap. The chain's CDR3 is CASRRDHNQPQHF. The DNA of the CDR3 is TGTGCCAGCCGCCGGGATCACAATCAGCCCCAGCATTTT.